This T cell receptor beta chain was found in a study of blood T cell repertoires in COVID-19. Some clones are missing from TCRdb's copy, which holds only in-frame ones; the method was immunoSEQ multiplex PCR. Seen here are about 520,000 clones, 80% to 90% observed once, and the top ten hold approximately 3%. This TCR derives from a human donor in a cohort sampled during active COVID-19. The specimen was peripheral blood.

The CDR3, as DNA: TGTGCCAGCAGCAAACCGTTATGGACAGGTACCTACGAGCAGTACTTC. Its translation is CASSKPLWTGTYEQYF. The V call is TRBV21-1, the J call TRBJ2-7; TRBD1 is the table's D call, not checked against the DNA. TRBV21-1 is deemed a pseudogene. The CDR3 has 16 amino acids.